This entry is about one T cell receptor (beta chain). This CDR3 has 15 residues. The germline V gene has CDR1 MNHNS and CDR2 SASEGT. The record originates from a study of T cells expressing NK-cell markers. TCRdb reprocessed the 5' RACE reads; each CDR3 protein has one entry and no DNA is given. This sample contains 350,000 to 450,000 distinct CDR3 sequences. Sequencing was performed on blood T cells: a sorted CD56 or NKG2C T cell subset, CD4+ or CD8+ T cells, or bulk PBMC T cells (not recorded which). The clonotype comes from a man aged 18 to 69 in good health. V usage is TRBV6-1 and J usage is TRBJ2-1; TCRdb outputs TRBD2, but without DNA this stays unchecked. The CDR3: CASFSAVTSYNEQFF.